This TCR beta chain was recorded in a study of control samples from healthy donors and cancer patients. The germline CDR1 and CDR2 sequences are GTSNPN and SVGIG (reference sequence). V was cut by 2 bases and J by 4 bases, with 11 bases left in between. The CDR3 totals 13 residues. Sequencing used immunoSEQ multiplex PCR; TCRdb keeps in-frame clones, though not all of them. This table has over 75,000 clones, roughly 91% appearing once. Sequenced material: blood. The sequence was obtained from a man in his thirties or forties in good health. The rearrangement links TRBV30 to TRBJ1-1; D unresolved. This CDR3 reads CAWSRVRGTEAFF. The DNA for the CDR3 is TGTGCCTGGAGTAGGGTCCGTGGCACTGAAGCTTTCTTT. Full variable domain (outside the CDR3, taken from reference TRBV30 and TRBJ1-1): SQTIHQWPATLVQPVGSPLSLECTVEGTSNPNLYWYRQAAGRGLQLLFYSVGIGQISSEVPQNLSASRPQDRQFILSSKKLLLSDSGFYLCAWSRVRGTEAFFGQGTRLTVV.